Listed here is a single TCR beta chain. Per the original methods: Cell counts per sample came from amplifying reference gene primers. Data came from immunoSEQ multiplex PCR; TCRdb stores just in-frame clones and leaves some out. The V and J calls and the clone size are those of that table, but D and trimming were determined from the DNA. The sample has some 370,000 clones, nearly 90% seen once. The germline gives CDR1 SGHVS, CDR2 FQNEAQ. Trimming pared 6 bases from V and 4 bases from J, leaving 12 bases between. The CDR3 is 14 amino acids. The sample comes from a study of blood T cell repertoires in COVID-19. As for the study in general: The United States, Italy and Spain provided the acute and convalescent COVID-19 samples. The cDNA or gDNA used as material had been derived from T cells, B-cell-depleted T cells, or PBMCs.

The gene calls are TRBV7-8 and TRBJ2-2; D is perhaps TRBD1 (6 bases). Source material: peripheral blood. The sequence came from a man between 18 and 35 years old with active or convalescent COVID-19. This CDR3 is CASRDWGRTGELFF. The CDR3 DNA follows: TGTGCCAGCAGAGACTGGGGGCGCACCGGGGAGCTGTTTTTT.